A selection of T cell receptor beta chains follows, all from one sample in a study of blood T cell repertoires in COVID-19. Repertoires were generated with immunoSEQ multiplex PCR, while TCRdb's copy carries only in-frame clones and drops some. The sample records fewer than 200,000 clones, 90% being singletons. The sequencing input was peripheral blood. The receptors shown here come from a middle-aged man with acute or convalescent COVID-19. The CDR3 runs from the conserved cysteine through the conserved F or W. A D gene is named only where the DNA matches it firmly. Clone size is stated in some rows and not others, as once, few, many or a class when expanded.

j_call | clone_size | d_call | v_call | cdr3_aa | cdr3_nt
TRBJ2-1 | NA | TRBD2 | TRBV19 | CASSISAGYNEQFF | TGTGCCAGTAGTATATCAGCGGGGTACAATGAGCAGTTCTTC
TRBJ1-2 | many | TRBD1 | TRBV18 | CASSEDRARGYTF | TGTGCCAGCTCAGAAGACAGGGCGCGGGGCTACACCTTC
TRBJ2-2 | once | TRBD2 | TRBV6-6 | CASSRLAGANTGELFF | TGTGCCAGCAGTCGACTAGCGGGAGCGAACACCGGGGAGCTGTTTTTT
TRBJ2-7 | NA | TRBD2 | TRBV18 | CASSPSGIPSSYEQYF | TGTGCCAGCTCACCCAGCGGGATCCCGAGCTCCTACGAGCAGTACTTC
TRBJ2-7 | NA | TRBD2 | TRBV19 | CASSIGGVADRKQYF | TGTGCCAGTAGTATTGGGGGGGTAGCGGACCGAAAGCAGTACTTC
TRBJ1-3 | NA | NA | TRBV12-3/TRBV12-4 | CAGGSSGNTIYF | TGTGCCGGTGGTAGCTCTGGAAACACCATATATTTT
TRBJ2-2 | few | NA | TRBV10-3 | CAISGSGRTGELFF | TGTGCCATCAGTGGAAGCGGGCGGACCGGGGAGCTGTTTTTT
TRBJ2-3 | NA | NA | TRBV5-6 | CASSLITDTQYF | TGTGCCAGCAGCCTTATCACAGATACGCAGTATTTT
TRBJ1-5 | NA | NA | TRBV6-2/TRBV6-3 | CASSVSGNSRNQPQHF | TGTGCCAGCAGCGTATCAGGGAATAGTCGCAATCAGCCCCAGCATTTT
TRBJ1-3 | once | NA | TRBV28 | CASSSGGANWGNTIYF | TGTGCCAGCAGTAGTGGGGGGGCCAACTGGGGAAACACCATATATTTT
TRBJ2-2 | NA | NA | TRBV28 | CASRQQALNTGELFF | TGTGCCAGCAGACAACAGGCGCTGAACACCGGGGAGCTGTTTTTT
TRBJ1-2 | NA | NA | TRBV9 | CASSVGDRRPDGYTF | TGTGCCAGCAGCGTAGGCGACAGGCGACCGGATGGCTACACCTTC
TRBJ1-2 | NA | TRBD1 | TRBV2 | CASSYTGTGLDGYTF | TGTGCCAGCAGTTATACCGGGACAGGGTTGGATGGCTACACCTTC
TRBJ2-5 | NA | NA | TRBV11-3 | CASSLGVGAKGKETQYF | TGTGCCAGCAGCTTAGGAGTGGGGGCCAAAGGGAAAGAGACCCAGTACTTC
TRBJ2-7 | NA | NA | TRBV6-6 | CASSPIDREQYF | TGTGCCAGCAGCCCAATAGATCGCGAGCAGTACTTC
TRBJ2-3 | NA | TRBD2 | TRBV28 | CASSPWGRTSGRSGTDTQYF | TGTGCCAGCAGTCCCTGGGGGCGGACTAGCGGGAGAAGTGGAACAGATACGCAGTATTTT
TRBJ1-3 | NA | TRBD1 | TRBV4-3 | CASSQENTGDGGNTIYF | TGCGCCAGCAGCCAAGAGAACACAGGGGATGGTGGAAACACCATATATTTT
TRBJ2-7 | few | TRBD2 | TRBV18 | CASSPRSGAYEQYF | TGTGCCAGCTCACCAAGGAGCGGGGCCTACGAGCAGTACTTC
TRBJ2-5 | NA | NA | TRBV19 | CASMRNRYQETQYF | TGTGCCAGTATGCGGAACAGGTACCAAGAGACCCAGTACTTC
TRBJ2-2 | NA | TRBD2 | TRBV2 | CASSGLAGGTGELFF | TGTGCCAGCAGTGGACTAGCGGGGGGCACCGGGGAGCTGTTTTTT
TRBJ2-3 | NA | NA | TRBV5-4 | CASSSDFGTDTQYF | TGTGCCAGCAGCTCGGACTTTGGCACAGATACGCAGTATTTT
TRBJ1-2 | NA | NA | TRBV29-1 | CSVEGQNYGYTF | TGCAGCGTTGAAGGACAAAACTATGGCTACACCTTC
TRBJ1-1 | NA | NA | TRBV28 | CASSRGGSGEAFF | TGTGCCAGCAGCCGAGGAGGGTCGGGTGAAGCTTTCTTT
TRBJ2-7 | NA | NA | TRBV27 | CASSLTVRGYYEQYF | TGTGCCAGCAGTTTAACGGTCAGAGGGTACTACGAGCAGTACTTC
TRBJ1-6 | NA | NA | TRBV19 | CASKQGISSPLHF | TGTGCCAGCAAACAGGGAATATCTTCACCCCTCCACTTT
TRBJ1-2 | NA | TRBD1 | TRBV10-3 | CATIRTGGNYGYTF | TGTGCCACCATTAGGACAGGGGGGAACTATGGCTACACCTTC
TRBJ2-1 | NA | NA | TRBV6-2/TRBV6-3 | CASSYGQGSYNEQFF | TGTGCCAGCAGTTATGGGCAGGGGTCCTACAATGAGCAGTTCTTC
TRBJ2-5 | NA | TRBD2 | TRBV2 | CASREGTNQEAQYF | TGTGCCAGCAGAGAAGGGACTAACCAAGAGGCCCAGTACTTC
TRBJ1-6 | NA | TRBD1 | TRBV7-9 | CASSFGQGHNSPLHF | TGTGCCAGCAGCTTTGGACAGGGTCATAATTCACCCCTCCACTTT
TRBJ1-5 | NA | TRBD1 | TRBV30 | CAWSKGQGTHQPQHF | TGTGCCTGGAGTAAAGGACAGGGGACTCATCAGCCCCAGCATTTT
TRBJ2-3 | NA | TRBD2 | TRBV11-2 | CASSLSVAGGTDTQYF | TGTGCCAGCAGCTTATCGGTTGCGGGGGGCACAGATACGCAGTATTTT
TRBJ2-5 | NA | TRBD2 | TRBV2 | CASSEGIIRAGETQYF | TGTGCCAGCAGTGAAGGGATTATACGAGCGGGGGAGACCCAGTACTTC
TRBJ1-5 | NA | TRBD1 | TRBV2 | CASSGLTGVGQPQHF | TGTGCCAGCAGTGGACTAACAGGGGTTGGACAGCCCCAGCATTTT
TRBJ1-2 | NA | TRBD1 | TRBV5-4 | CASKGQGGNYGYTF | TGTGCCAGCAAAGGACAGGGAGGAAACTATGGCTACACCTTC
TRBJ2-7 | NA | NA | TRBV5-6 | CASGFYSSYEQYF | TGTGCCAGCGGCTTTTATAGCTCCTACGAGCAGTACTTC
TRBJ2-5 | NA | NA | TRBV19 | CASSPPTPWSRETQYF | TGTGCCAGTAGTCCCCCGACCCCGTGGTCTAGAGAGACCCAGTACTTC
TRBJ1-2 | NA | TRBD1 | TRBV7-2 | CASSLKPTGSGYTF | TGTGCCAGCAGTTTAAAACCGACAGGGTCTGGCTACACCTTC
TRBJ2-1 | NA | TRBD2 | TRBV30 | CAWSVASGRYNEQFF | TGTGCCTGGAGTGTAGCTAGCGGGAGGTACAATGAGCAGTTCTTC
TRBJ1-4 | NA | NA | TRBV5-1 | CASSLGRATNEKLFF | TGCGCCAGCAGCTTGGGTAGAGCAACTAATGAAAAACTGTTTTTT
TRBJ1-1 | once | TRBD1 | TRBV11-1 | CASSLGATGESTEAFF | TGTGCCAGCAGCTTAGGGGCGACAGGGGAGTCCACTGAAGCTTTCTTT
TRBJ1-1 | NA | NA | TRBV7-2 | CASSFSRGFFTEAFF | TGTGCCAGCAGCTTCTCACGGGGATTTTTCACTGAAGCTTTCTTT
TRBJ2-7 | NA | NA | TRBV28 | CASSLLLYEQYF | TGTGCCAGCAGTCTTCTCCTTTACGAGCAGTACTTC
TRBJ2-7 | NA | NA | TRBV27 | CASSTGQTYEQYF | TGTGCCAGCAGCACGGGACAAACCTACGAGCAGTACTTC
TRBJ1-4 | once | TRBD1 | TRBV7-2 | CASSGQGVTNEKLFF | TGTGCCAGCAGCGGGCAGGGGGTAACTAATGAAAAACTGTTTTTT
TRBJ1-5 | once | NA | TRBV28 | CASSFWGGNQPQHF | TGTGCCAGCAGTTTTTGGGGGGGGAATCAGCCCCAGCATTTT
TRBJ2-2 | NA | TRBD2 | TRBV3-1/TRBV3-2 | CASSSSGAGAAGELFF | TGTGCCAGCAGCTCCAGCGGTGCGGGAGCGGCCGGGGAGCTGTTTTTT
TRBJ2-1 | NA | TRBD2 | TRBV19 | CASRLAGDNEQFF | TGTGCCAGTAGACTAGCGGGGGACAATGAGCAGTTCTTC
TRBJ1-1 | NA | NA | TRBV7-2 | CASSYSTGGKEAFF | TGTGCCAGCAGCTACTCCACGGGAGGTAAGGAAGCTTTCTTT
TRBJ2-1 | NA | TRBD1 | TRBV5-1 | CASRWGQNNEQFF | TGCGCCAGCAGATGGGGACAGAACAATGAGCAGTTCTTC
TRBJ2-7 | NA | TRBD2 | TRBV6-5 | CASSRTGTSGIQQYF | TGTGCCAGCAGTCGGACCGGGACTAGCGGGATCCAGCAGTACTTC
TRBJ2-3 | NA | NA | TRBV14 | CASSQMTGTDTQYF | TGTGCCAGCAGCCAAATGACAGGCACAGATACGCAGTATTTT
TRBJ2-2 | NA | TRBD1 | TRBV2 | CASSGDRATGELFF | TGTGCCAGCAGTGGGGACAGGGCGACCGGGGAGCTGTTTTTT
TRBJ2-7 | few | TRBD1 | TRBV10-2 | CASRGRGLSYEQYF | TGCGCCAGCAGGGGCAGGGGGCTTTCCTACGAGCAGTACTTC